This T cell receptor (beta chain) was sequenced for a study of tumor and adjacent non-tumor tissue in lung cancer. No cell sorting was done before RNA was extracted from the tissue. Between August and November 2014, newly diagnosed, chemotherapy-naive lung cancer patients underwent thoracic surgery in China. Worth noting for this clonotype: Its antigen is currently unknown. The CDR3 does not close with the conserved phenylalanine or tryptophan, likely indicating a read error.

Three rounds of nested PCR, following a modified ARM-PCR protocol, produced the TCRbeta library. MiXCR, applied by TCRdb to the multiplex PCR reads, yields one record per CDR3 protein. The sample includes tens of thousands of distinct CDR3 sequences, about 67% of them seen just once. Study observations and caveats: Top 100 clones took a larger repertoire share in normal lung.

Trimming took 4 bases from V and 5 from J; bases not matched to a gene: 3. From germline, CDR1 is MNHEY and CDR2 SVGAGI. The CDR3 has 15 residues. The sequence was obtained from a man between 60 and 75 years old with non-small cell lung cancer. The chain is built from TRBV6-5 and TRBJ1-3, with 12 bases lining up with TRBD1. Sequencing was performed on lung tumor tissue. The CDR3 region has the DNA TGTGCCAGCAGTTCTGGGACAGGGGGCCGAAACACCATATATTCT. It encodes CASSSGTGGRNTIYS.